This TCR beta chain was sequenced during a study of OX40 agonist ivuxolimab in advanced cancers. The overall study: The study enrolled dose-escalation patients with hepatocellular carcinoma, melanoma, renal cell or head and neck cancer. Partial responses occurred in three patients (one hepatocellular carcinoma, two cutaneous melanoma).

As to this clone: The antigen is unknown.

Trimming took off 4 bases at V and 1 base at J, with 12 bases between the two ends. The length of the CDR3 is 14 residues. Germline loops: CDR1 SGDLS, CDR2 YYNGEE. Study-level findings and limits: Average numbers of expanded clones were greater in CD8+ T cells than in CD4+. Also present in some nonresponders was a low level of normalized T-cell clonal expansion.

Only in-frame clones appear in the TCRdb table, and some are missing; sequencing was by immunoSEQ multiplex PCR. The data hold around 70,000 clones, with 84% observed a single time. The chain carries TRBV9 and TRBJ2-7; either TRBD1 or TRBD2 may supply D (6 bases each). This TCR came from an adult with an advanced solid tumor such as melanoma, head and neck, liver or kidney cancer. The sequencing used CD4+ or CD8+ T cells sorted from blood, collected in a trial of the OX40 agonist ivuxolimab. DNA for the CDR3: TGTGCCAGCAGCCGAGGGGGACTTTCCTACGAGCAGTACTTC. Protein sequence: CASSRGGLSYEQYF.